The 18 T cell receptor beta chains listed next were all sequenced from one sample in a study of T cell repertoires in cytomegalovirus infection. Each CDR3 protein gets one entry after TCRdb re-called the reads with MiXCR. In the table there are about 160,000 distinct CDR3 sequences, roughly a sixth of which are singletons. What was sequenced was CD8+ T cells from PBMCs. The receptors come from a human donor in good health (CMV status not recorded). Some clones in this sample may be carry-over from other donors' samples.

This clonotype showed up many times. The chain carries TRBV5-5 and TRBJ2-2; no firm D call. CDR1 is SGHKS, CDR2 YYEKEE, per germline (reference sequence). The CDR3 covers 11 residues. The V end was cut by 4 bases, the J end by 9 bases, with 7 bases between. CDR3 sequence reads: CASSPNRELFF. CDR3 coding DNA: TGTGCCAGCAGCCCGAACCGGGAGCTGTTTTTT.

This clonotype was seen only a few times. The V call is TRBV28, the J call TRBJ2-7; 7 nucleotides match TRBD2. This CDR3 comprises 15 residues. The trim removed 1 base at V and 2 bases at J, leaving 5 bases unmatched. CDR1 and CDR2 (germline): MDHEN, SYDVKM. The CDR3: CASSLFQGGTYEQYF. CDR3 nucleotides: TGTGCCAGCAGTTTATTTCAGGGAGGGACCTACGAGCAGTACTTC.

This rearrangement joins TRBV28 to TRBJ1-5; D is undetermined. Trimming left V 3 bases short and J 2 bases short, with 11 bases between. The CDR3 is 15 residues long. Germline V gene lookup returns CDR1 MDHEN and CDR2 SYDVKM. In DNA, the CDR3 is TGTGCCAGCAGTTTGACCCGATTCGGCAATCAGCCCCAGCATTTT. It codes for CASSLTRFGNQPQHF.

The chain's CDR3 is CASSSHSRDRDEQYF. Here the CDR3 DNA reads TGTGCCAGCAGCTCACACTCCCGGGACAGGGATGAGCAGTACTTC. The V call is TRBV5-5, the J call TRBJ2-7, with 9 bases identical to TRBD1. The CDR3 runs to 15 residues. The V and J ends lost 3 bases and 7 bases, in that order; junction bases with no gene match: 11. Germline V gene data show CDR1 as SGHKS and CDR2 as YYEKEE (reference sequence).

This clonotype was detected a few times. The chain recombines TRBV12-3 or TRBV12-4 with TRBJ1-1, with 9 bases identical to TRBD1. This CDR3 region has 16 residues. With V trimmed by 5 bases and J by 7 bases, 14 bases remained unmatched. The CDR3 is CASSRGPTGGWVEAFF. CDR3 nucleotides: TGTGCCAGCAGTCGCGGCCCCACAGGGGGCTGGGTTGAAGCTTTCTTT.

This clonotype turned up a few times. The chain joins TRBV7-9 to TRBJ1-1; D is uncertain. This CDR3 has 12 residues. The ends were cut back, 3 bases at V and 8 bases at J, with 10 bases in the middle. Germline V gene lookup returns CDR1 SEHNR and CDR2 FQNEAQ (reference sequence). CDR3 DNA sequence: TGTGCCAGCAGCTTCCTTTCTCCAGAAGCTTTCTTT. Translated: CASSFLSPEAFF. The variable domain in full, completed from reference TRBV7-9 and TRBJ1-1, reads DTGVSQNPRHKITKRGQNVTFRCDPISEHNRLYWYRQTLGQGPEFLTYFQNEAQLEKSRLLSDRFSAERPKGSFSTLEIQRTEQGDSAMYLCASSFLSPEAFFGQGTRLTVV.

The chain has TRBV6-2 or TRBV6-3 and TRBJ2-5; TRBD2 matches at 8 bases. This CDR3 is built from 18 residues. The V gene end was trimmed by 0 bases and the J gene end by 3 bases; junction bases not matched to a gene: 12. CDR1 is MNHEY, CDR2 SVGEGT, per germline. As DNA, the CDR3 is TGTGCCAGCAGTTACTCTCGGCGGGTGGGAGCGGGAGAAGAGACCCAGTACTTC. Its translation is CASSYSRRVGAGEETQYF.

The gene calls are TRBV7-9 and TRBJ1-1, with D possibly being TRBD1 (6 bases). Germline V gene sequence: CDR1 SEHNR, CDR2 FQNEAQ (reference sequence). Trimming cost V 1 base and J 11 bases, with 11 bases left between them. The CDR3 sequence is 12 residues long. Here the CDR3 reads CASSLDRAGAFF. CDR3 nucleotide sequence: TGTGCCAGCAGCTTAGACAGGGCGGGGGCTTTCTTT.

The sample holds a few counts of this clonotype. The chain employs TRBV6-5 and TRBJ1-1; no clear D gene. V gave up 7 bases and J gave up 12 bases, with 15 bases separating them. This CDR3 contains 11 residues. CDR1 is MNHEY and CDR2 is SVGAGI in the germline V gene. CDR3 in DNA: TGTGCCAGCACCGACACAAGGTTGACTTTCTTT. Translation gives CASTDTRLTFF.

The chain couples TRBV7-3 to TRBJ2-2; 11 bases fit TRBD1. Per germline, CDR1 SGHTA and CDR2 FQGTGA. The J segment lost 3 bases and the V segment lost 5 bases, leaving 14 bases of the junction unmatched. The CDR3 runs to 19 residues. As DNA, the CDR3 is TGTGCCAGCAGCGGGCCCCCGGACAGGGGGCGATTCTACACCGGGGAGCTGTTTTTT. Amino acid sequence: CASSGPPDRGRFYTGELFF.

This clonotype was seen a few times. The chain uses TRBV27 and TRBJ2-7; D uncertain. Looked up from germline, CDR1 is MNHEY and CDR2 is SMNVEV (reference sequence). This CDR3 spans 11 amino acids. V was shortened by 3 bases and J by 5 bases, with 5 bases between the two germline ends. CDR3 amino acids: CASSFKDEQYF. The CDR3, as DNA: TGTGCCAGCAGTTTTAAGGACGAGCAGTACTTC.

To note about this clonotype: This sequence may be a read error, since a much larger clone differs from it by one base. The genes are TRBV6-5 and TRBJ1-2; D call uncertain. Germline V CDR1 and CDR2: MNHEY, SVGAGI. This CDR3 spans 13 amino acids. In nucleotides, the CDR3 is TGTGCCCGCAGTTACTCGGGCACGAGAGGCTACACCTTC. As protein: CARSYSGTRGYTF.

This clonotype was counted a few times. V and J are TRBV6-2 or TRBV6-3 and TRBJ2-1, with 7 nucleotides matching TRBD2. V lost 6 bases and J lost 14; bases outside the gene matches: 10. Looked up from germline, CDR1 is MNHEY and CDR2 is SVGEGT. The CDR3 is 12 amino acids. The CDR3 spells CASRGGVPLKFF. CDR3 coding DNA: TGTGCCAGCAGGGGGGGGGTGCCGCTGAAGTTCTTC.

This clonotype has just a few counts. This chain uses TRBV7-2 with TRBJ2-2; D gene unclear. V was pared by 5 bases and J by 6 bases, with 10 bases between. Germline-derived CDR1 and CDR2 are SGHTA and FQGNSA. The CDR3 length is 13 residues. CDR3 nucleotide sequence: TGTGCCAGCAGCACACGACAATCCGGGGAGCTGTTTTTT. Residues: CASSTRQSGELFF.

The sample holds a few counts of this clonotype. The chain couples TRBV7-9 to TRBJ1-2; 8 bases agree with TRBD1. CDR1 and CDR2 from the germline V gene are SEHNR and FQNEAQ (reference sequence). The length of the CDR3 is 15 residues. The trim removed 4 bases at V and 6 bases at J, leaving 10 bases unmatched. CDR3 protein: CASSSTDRVIDGYTF. Here the CDR3 DNA reads TGTGCCAGCAGCTCTACGGACAGGGTAATCGATGGCTACACCTTC.

V and J are TRBV7-9 and TRBJ2-5, with 8 positions matching TRBD1. Germline assignment: CDR1 SEHNR and CDR2 FQNEAQ (reference sequence). The CDR3 is 14 residues long. V lost 6 bases, J lost 5 bases, and 8 bases stayed unmatched. The CDR3 loop reads CASRLPRGPETQYF. CDR3 nucleotide sequence: TGTGCCAGCAGGCTCCCCAGGGGGCCGGAGACCCAGTACTTC.

This clonotype was counted a few times. The chain carries TRBV28 and TRBJ1-5; D is uncertain. The germline CDR1 and CDR2 sequences are MDHEN and SYDVKM. This CDR3 spans 15 amino acids. Deletions cut 4 bases from V and 3 bases from J, with 13 bases between. Written as DNA, the CDR3 is TGTGCCAGCAGTTCCCTCCGAACTAACAATCAGCCCCAGCATTTT. It codes for CASSSLRTNNQPQHF. The variable domain in full, completed from reference TRBV28 and TRBJ1-5, reads DVKVTQSSRYLVKRTGEKVFLECVQDMDHENMFWYRQDPGLGLRLIYFSYDVKMKEKGDIPEGYSVSREKKERFSLILESASTNQTSMYLCASSSLRTNNQPQHFGDGTRLSIL.

CDR3 region: CASSPQGQGGTDTQYF. The CDR3, as DNA: TGTGCCAGCAGTCCTCAGGGACAGGGCGGTACGGATACGCAGTATTTT. The V gene is TRBV12-3 or TRBV12-4, the J gene TRBJ2-3; TRBD1 agrees at 9 bases. The V segment lost 5 bases and the J segment 6 bases; nucleotides outside the gene matches: 12. This CDR3 spans 16 amino acids.